This T cell receptor (beta chain) was captured by sequencing in a study of beta chain features in type 1 diabetes. Points on this clone: The antigen remains undetermined.

Findings and limits, study-wide: In every one of the four CD4+ subsets, TCRB CDR3s were moderately but significantly shorter in Type 1 diabetes patients.

Expressed TCRB transcripts were sequenced because the entire RNA isolate underwent reverse transcription. Using immunoSEQ multiplex PCR, the repertoire was profiled, and TCRdb retains in-frame clones only, with some absent. The sample has about 240,000 clones, approximately 13% seen once. Looked up from germline, CDR1 is MGHRA and CDR2 is YSYEKL. This CDR3 comprises 16 residues. J gave up 10 bases and V 5 bases, and 16 bases lay outside the gene matches. Markers CD45RO/CCR7/CD25/CD127/CD95/CD27 served to sort CD4+ naive, central memory, regulatory and stem cell-like memory cells. V and J are TRBV4-1 and TRBJ2-1; 8 bases agree with TRBD2. Sequencing was done on a sample of naive CD4+ T cells from blood. The source of this sequence is a man in his thirties or forties with type 1 diabetes. CDR3 bases: TGCGCCAGCAGCGACCGGACTAGCCGGATTACGGGGGAGCAGTTCTTC. Protein: CASSDRTSRITGEQFF.